This TCR beta chain is drawn from a study of T cells in Graves' hyperthyroidism and ophthalmopathy. Study-level background: Specimen type is peripheral blood, collected at initial diagnosis prior to any treatment.

Many counts were recorded for this clonotype. Its antigen is unidentified. V lost 2 bases, J lost 4 bases, and 14 bases lay in between. The CDR3 totals 15 residues. Germline V gene sequence: CDR1 SGHTA, CDR2 FQGNSA. TCR beta CDR3 regions were amplified from RNA. An initial round of RT-PCR targeting the TCR CDR3 relied on the HTBI primer set. MiXCR, applied by TCRdb to the multiplex PCR reads, yields one record per CDR3 protein. Altogether a few hundred thousand distinct CDR3 sequences are present, about 15% being singletons, with the ten largest covering 5.8%. Notes on the study in general: A model of 13 V-J pairs discriminated ophthalmopathy from stable hyperthyroidism.

This TCR was sampled from a woman in her twenties or thirties with Graves' hyperthyroidism that later progressed to Graves' ophthalmopathy. The chain has TRBV7-2 and TRBJ1-2, with D unclear. The source material was blood. In DNA, the CDR3 is TGTGCCAGCAGCTTAAACTGGGTTGGGGTCTATGGCTACACCTTC. Translated: CASSLNWVGVYGYTF.